This T cell receptor (beta chain) was retrieved from a study of identical twins. Per germline, CDR1 LGHNA and CDR2 YNFKEQ. V dropped 1 base and J dropped 1; count of bases not matched to a gene: 3. CDR3 size: 16 residues. Each CDR3 protein is one row after TCRdb ran MiXCR on the 5' RACE reads. The table lists 1,800,000 or so distinct CDR3 sequences, under 35% of them singletons, with under 0.35% in the top ten. All donors were healthy, and all were Caucasian. The chain couples TRBV4-2 to TRBJ2-3; 9 bases fit TRBD2. The source material was cord blood. This sequence originates from a newborn girl in good health. The CDR3 here is CASSQAPSGGTDTQYF. For the CDR3, the DNA is TGTGCCAGCAGCCAAGCCCCTAGCGGGGGCACAGATACGCAGTATTTT.